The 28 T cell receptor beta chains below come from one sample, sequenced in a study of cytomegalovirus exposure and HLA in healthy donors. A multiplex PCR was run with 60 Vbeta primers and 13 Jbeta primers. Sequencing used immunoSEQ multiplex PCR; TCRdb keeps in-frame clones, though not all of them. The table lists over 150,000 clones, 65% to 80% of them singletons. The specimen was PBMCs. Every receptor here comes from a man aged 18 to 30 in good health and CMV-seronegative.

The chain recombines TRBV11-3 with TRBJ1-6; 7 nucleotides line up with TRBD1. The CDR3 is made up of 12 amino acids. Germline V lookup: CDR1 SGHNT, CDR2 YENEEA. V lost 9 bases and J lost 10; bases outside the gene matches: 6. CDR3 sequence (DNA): TGTGCCAGGACAGGGTTTAGATCACCCCTCCACTTT. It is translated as CARTGFRSPLHF.

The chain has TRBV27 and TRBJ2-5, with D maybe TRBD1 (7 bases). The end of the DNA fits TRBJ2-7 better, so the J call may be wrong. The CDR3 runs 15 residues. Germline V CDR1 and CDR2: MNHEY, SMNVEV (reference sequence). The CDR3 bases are TGTGCCAGCAGTCCCTGGGAGACAGGGACTTACGAGCAGTACTTC. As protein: CASSPWETGTYEQYF.

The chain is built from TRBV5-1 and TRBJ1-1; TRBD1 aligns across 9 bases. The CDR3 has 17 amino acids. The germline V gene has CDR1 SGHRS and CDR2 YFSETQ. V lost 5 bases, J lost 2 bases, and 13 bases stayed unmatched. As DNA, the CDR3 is TGCGCCAGCAGGTCTCCGGGACAGGGATACCTTAACACTGAAGCTTTCTTT. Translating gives CASRSPGQGYLNTEAFF.

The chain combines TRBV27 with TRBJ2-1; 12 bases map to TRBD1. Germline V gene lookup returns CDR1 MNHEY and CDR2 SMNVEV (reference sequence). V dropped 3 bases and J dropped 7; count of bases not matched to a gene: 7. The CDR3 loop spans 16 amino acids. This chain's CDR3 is CASSLLPGQGANEQFF. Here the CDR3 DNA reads TGTGCCAGCAGTTTGCTTCCGGGACAGGGGGCTAATGAGCAGTTCTTC.

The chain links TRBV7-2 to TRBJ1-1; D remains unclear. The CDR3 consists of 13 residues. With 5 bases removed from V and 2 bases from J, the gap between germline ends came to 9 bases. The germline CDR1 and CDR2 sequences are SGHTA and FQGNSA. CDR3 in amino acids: CASSVDSNTEAFF. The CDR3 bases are TGTGCCAGCAGCGTCGACTCCAACACTGAAGCTTTCTTT. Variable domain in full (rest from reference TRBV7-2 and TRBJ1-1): GAGVSQSPSNKVTEKGKDVELRCDPISGHTALYWYRQSLGQGLEFLIYFQGNSAPDKSGLPSDRFSAERTGGSVSTLTIQRTQQEDSAVYLCASSVDSNTEAFFGQGTRLTVV.

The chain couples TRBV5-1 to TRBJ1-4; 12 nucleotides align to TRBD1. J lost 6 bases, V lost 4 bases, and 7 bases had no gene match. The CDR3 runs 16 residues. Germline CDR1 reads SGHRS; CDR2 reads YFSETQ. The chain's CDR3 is CASSRGQGAPDEKLFF. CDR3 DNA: TGCGCCAGCAGCAGGGGACAGGGGGCACCTGATGAAAAACTGTTTTTT.

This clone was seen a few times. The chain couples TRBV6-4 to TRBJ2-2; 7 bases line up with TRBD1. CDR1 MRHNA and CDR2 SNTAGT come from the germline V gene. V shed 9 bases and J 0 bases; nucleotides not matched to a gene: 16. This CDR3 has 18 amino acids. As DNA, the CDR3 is TGTGCCAGTTCATCGTCCGGGACAGCCATTCCGAACACCGGGGAGCTGTTTTTT. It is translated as CASSSSGTAIPNTGELFF.

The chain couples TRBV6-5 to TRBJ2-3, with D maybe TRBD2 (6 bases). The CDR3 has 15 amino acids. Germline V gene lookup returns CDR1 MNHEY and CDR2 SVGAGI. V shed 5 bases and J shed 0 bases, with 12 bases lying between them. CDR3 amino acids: CASSPRGTSTDTQYF. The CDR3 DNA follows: TGTGCCAGCAGTCCCCGGGGGACTAGCACAGATACGCAGTATTTT.

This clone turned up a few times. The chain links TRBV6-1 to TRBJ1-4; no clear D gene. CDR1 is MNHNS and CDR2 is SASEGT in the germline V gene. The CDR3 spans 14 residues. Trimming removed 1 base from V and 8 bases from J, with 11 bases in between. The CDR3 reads CASSEGRELEKLFF. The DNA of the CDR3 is TGTGCCAGCAGTGAAGGTAGGGAGTTGGAAAAACTGTTTTTT.

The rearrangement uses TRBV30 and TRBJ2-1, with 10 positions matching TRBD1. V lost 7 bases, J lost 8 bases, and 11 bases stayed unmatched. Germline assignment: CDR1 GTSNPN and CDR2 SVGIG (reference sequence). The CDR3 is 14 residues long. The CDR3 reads CAYWTGQGSHEQFF. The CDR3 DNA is TGTGCCTATTGGACGGGACAGGGGTCTCATGAGCAGTTCTTC.

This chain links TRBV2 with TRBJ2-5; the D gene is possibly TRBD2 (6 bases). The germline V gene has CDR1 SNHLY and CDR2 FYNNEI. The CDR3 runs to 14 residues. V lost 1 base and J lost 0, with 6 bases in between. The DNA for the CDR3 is TGTGCCAGCAGTGAAGGGGACTACCAAGAGACCCAGTACTTC. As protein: CASSEGDYQETQYF.

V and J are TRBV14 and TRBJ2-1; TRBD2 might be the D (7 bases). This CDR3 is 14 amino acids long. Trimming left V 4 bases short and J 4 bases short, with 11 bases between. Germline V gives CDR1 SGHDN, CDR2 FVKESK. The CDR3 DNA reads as TGTGCCAGCAGCCGGGCGGGGGCATACAATGAGCAGTTCTTC. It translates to CASSRAGAYNEQFF. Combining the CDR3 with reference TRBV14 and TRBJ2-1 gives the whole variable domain EAGVTQFPSHSVIEKGQTVTLRCDPISGHDNLYWYRRVMGKEIKFLLHFVKESKQDESGMPNNRFLAERTGGTYSTLKVQPAELEDSGVYFCASSRAGAYNEQFFGPGTRLTVL.

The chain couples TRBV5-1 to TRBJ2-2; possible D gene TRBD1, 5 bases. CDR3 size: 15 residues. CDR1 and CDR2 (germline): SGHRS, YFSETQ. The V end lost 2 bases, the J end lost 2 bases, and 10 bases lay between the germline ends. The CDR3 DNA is TGCGCCAGCAGCTTAGGGGCGAGTAACACCGGGGAGCTGTTTTTT. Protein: CASSLGASNTGELFF. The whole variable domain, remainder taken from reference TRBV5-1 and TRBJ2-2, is KAGVTQTPRYLIKTRGQQVTLSCSPISGHRSVSWYQQTPGQGLQFLFEYFSETQRNKGNFPGRFSGRQFSNSRSEMNVSTLELGDSALYLCASSLGASNTGELFFGEGSRLTVL.

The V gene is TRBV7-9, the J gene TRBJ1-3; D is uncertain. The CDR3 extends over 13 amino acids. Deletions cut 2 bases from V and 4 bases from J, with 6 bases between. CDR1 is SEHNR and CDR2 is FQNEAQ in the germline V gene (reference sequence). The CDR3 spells CASSLLQGNTIYF. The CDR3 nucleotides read TGTGCCAGCAGCTTATTACAGGGAAACACCATATATTTT.

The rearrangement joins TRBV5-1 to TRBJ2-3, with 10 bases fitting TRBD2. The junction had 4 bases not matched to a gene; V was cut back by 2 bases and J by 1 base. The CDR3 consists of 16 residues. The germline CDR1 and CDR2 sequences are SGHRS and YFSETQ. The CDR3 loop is CASSLEAGGGTDTQYF. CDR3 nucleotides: TGCGCCAGCAGCTTAGAAGCGGGGGGGGGCACAGATACGCAGTATTTT.

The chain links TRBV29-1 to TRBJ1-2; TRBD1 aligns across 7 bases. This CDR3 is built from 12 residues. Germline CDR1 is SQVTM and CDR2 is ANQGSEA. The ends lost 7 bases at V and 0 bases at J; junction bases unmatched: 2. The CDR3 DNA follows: TGCAGCGGACAGGGTGCTAACTATGGCTACACCTTC. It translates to CSGQGANYGYTF.

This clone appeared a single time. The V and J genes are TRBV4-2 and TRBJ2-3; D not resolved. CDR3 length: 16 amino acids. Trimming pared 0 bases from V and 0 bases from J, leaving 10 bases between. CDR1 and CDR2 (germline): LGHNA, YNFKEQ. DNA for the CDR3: TGTGCCAGCAGCCAAGATCGCGGCAGCAGCACAGATACGCAGTATTTT. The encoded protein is CASSQDRGSSTDTQYF.

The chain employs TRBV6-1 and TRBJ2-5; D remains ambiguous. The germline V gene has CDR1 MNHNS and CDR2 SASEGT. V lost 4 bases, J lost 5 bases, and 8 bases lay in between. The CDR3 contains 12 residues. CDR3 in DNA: TGTGCCAGCAGTGTCGGTCCGGAGACCCAGTACTTC. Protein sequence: CASSVGPETQYF.

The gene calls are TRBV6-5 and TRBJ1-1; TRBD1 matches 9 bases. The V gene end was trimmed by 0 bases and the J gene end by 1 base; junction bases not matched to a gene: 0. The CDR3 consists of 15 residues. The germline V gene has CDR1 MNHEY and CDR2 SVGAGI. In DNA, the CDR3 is TGTGCCAGCAGTTACTCGGACAGGGGGAACACTGAAGCTTTCTTT. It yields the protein CASSYSDRGNTEAFF.

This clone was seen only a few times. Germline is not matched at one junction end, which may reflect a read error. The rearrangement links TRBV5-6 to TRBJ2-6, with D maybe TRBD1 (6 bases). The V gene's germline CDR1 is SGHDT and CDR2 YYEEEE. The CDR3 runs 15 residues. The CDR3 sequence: CASSPTGSGANGLTF. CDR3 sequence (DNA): TGTGCCAGCAGCCCGACAGGATCTGGGGCCAACGGCCTGACTTTC. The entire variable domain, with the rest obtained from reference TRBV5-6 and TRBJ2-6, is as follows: DAGVTQSPTHLIKTRGQQVTLRCSPKSGHDTVSWYQQALGQGPQFIFQYYEEEERQRGNFPDRFSGHQFPNYSSELNVNALLLGDSALYLCASSPTGSGANGLTFGAGSRLTVL.

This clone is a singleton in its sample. CDR3 amino acids: CASSPVGGGEAFF. The CDR3, as DNA: TGTGCCAGTAGTCCAGTGGGGGGGGGTGAAGCTTTCTTT. The chain joins TRBV19 to TRBJ1-1, with D tentatively TRBD1 (5 bases). Trimming shortened V by 5 bases and J by 7 bases, and 14 bases separated the two germline ends. CDR1 and CDR2 from the germline V gene are LNHDA and SQIVND (reference sequence). CDR3 length: 13 residues.

Here the CDR3 DNA reads TGTGCCAGCAGCGGACAGGGATTCAAAAACATTCAGTACTTC. Encoded protein: CASSGQGFKNIQYF. The chain combines TRBV7-9 with TRBJ2-4; 8 bases align to TRBD1. The CDR3 covers 14 residues. Trimming cost V 5 bases and J 3 bases; bases outside gene matches: 3. Germline CDR1 is SEHNR and CDR2 is FQNEAQ (reference sequence).

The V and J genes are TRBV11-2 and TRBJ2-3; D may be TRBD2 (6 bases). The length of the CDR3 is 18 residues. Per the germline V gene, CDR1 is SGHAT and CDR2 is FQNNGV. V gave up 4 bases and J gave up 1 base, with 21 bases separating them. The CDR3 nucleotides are TGTGCCAGCAGCTGGGACGCTGCGGGGAAGGAGGGCACAGATACGCAGTATTTT. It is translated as CASSWDAAGKEGTDTQYF. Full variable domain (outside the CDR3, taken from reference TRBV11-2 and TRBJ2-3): EAGVAQSPRYKIIEKRQSVAFWCNPISGHATLYWYQQILGQGPKLLIQFQNNGVVDDSQLPKDRFSAERLKGVDSTLKIQPAKLEDSAVYLCASSWDAAGKEGTDTQYFGPGTRLTVL.

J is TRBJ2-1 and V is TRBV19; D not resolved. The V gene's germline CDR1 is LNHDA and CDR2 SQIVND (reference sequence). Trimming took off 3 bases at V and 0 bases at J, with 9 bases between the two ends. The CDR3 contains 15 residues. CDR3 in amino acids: CASSIEVRSYNEQFF. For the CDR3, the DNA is TGTGCCAGTAGTATTGAGGTCCGCTCCTACAATGAGCAGTTCTTC. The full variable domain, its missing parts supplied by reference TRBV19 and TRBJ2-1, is DGGITQSPKYLFRKEGQNVTLSCEQNLNHDAMYWYRQDPGQGLRLIYYSQIVNDFQKGDIAEGYSVSREKKESFPLTVTSAQKNPTAFYLCASSIEVRSYNEQFFGPGTRLTVL.

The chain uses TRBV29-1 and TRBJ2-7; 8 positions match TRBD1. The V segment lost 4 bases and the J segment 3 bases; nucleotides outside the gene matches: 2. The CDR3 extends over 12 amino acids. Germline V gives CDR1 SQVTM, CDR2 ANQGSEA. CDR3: CSVAGQGYEQYF. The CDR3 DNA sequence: TGCAGCGTTGCCGGACAGGGCTACGAGCAGTACTTC.

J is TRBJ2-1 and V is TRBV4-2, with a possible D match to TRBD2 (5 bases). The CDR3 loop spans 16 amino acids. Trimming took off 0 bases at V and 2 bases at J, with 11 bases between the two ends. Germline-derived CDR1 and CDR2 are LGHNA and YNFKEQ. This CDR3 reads CASSQDEGLAYNEQFF. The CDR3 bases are TGTGCCAGCAGCCAAGACGAGGGTTTGGCCTACAATGAGCAGTTCTTC.

In DNA, the CDR3 is TGCGCCAGCAGCTTGGCGCCCGGGACAGGGTCCTACGAGCAGTACGTC. Its protein is CASSLAPGTGSYEQYV. The chain employs TRBV5-1 and TRBJ2-7; 9 positions match TRBD1. The CDR3 consists of 16 residues. Germline CDR1 SGHRS, CDR2 YFSETQ. V shed 0 bases, J shed 1 base, and the junction held 5 bases outside the gene matches.

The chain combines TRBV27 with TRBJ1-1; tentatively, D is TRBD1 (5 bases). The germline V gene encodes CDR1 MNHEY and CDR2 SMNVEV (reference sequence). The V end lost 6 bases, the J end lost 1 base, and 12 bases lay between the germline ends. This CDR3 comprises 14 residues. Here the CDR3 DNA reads TGTGCCAGCAGCCACTCCGACAGGAACACTGAAGCTTTCTTT. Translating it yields CASSHSDRNTEAFF.